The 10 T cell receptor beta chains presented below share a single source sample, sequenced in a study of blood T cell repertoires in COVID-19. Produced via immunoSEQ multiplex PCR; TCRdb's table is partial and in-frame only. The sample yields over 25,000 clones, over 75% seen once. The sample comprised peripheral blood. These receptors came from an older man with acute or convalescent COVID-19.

Written as DNA, the CDR3 is TGCGCCAGCAGCCAAGGACAGGGGGCGTACAATGAGCAGTTCTTC. This sequence encodes CASSQGQGAYNEQFF. The chain has TRBV5-1 and TRBJ2-1; 11 bases align to TRBD1. The V gene end was trimmed by 4 bases and the J gene end by 4 bases; junction bases not matched to a gene: 4. Per germline, CDR1 SGHRS and CDR2 YFSETQ. The CDR3 is 15 residues long.

In nucleotides, the CDR3 is TGTGCCAGCAGCACCCAGACAGGGTCCGATGAGCAGTTCTTC. Translation: CASSTQTGSDEQFF. The chain is built from TRBV7-9 and TRBJ2-1; 7 nucleotides match TRBD1. The CDR3 loop spans 14 amino acids. The J segment lost 8 bases and the V segment lost 5 bases, leaving 9 bases of the junction unmatched. Germline V lookup: CDR1 SEHNR, CDR2 FQNEAQ (reference sequence).

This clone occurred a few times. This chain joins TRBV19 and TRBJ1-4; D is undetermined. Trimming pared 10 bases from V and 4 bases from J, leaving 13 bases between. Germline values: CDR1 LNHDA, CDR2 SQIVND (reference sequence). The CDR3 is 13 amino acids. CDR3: CATERGRNEKLFF. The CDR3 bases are TGTGCCACAGAACGCGGGCGTAATGAAAAACTGTTTTTT.

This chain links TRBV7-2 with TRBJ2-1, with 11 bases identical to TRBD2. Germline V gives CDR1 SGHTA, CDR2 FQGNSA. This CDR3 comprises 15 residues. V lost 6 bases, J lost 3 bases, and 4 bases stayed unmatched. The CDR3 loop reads CASRPGTSGYNEQFF. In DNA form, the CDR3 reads TGTGCCAGCAGGCCCGGGACTAGCGGCTACAATGAGCAGTTCTTC. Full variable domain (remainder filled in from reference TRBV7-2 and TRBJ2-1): GAGVSQSPSNKVTEKGKDVELRCDPISGHTALYWYRQSLGQGLEFLIYFQGNSAPDKSGLPSDRFSAERTGGSVSTLTIQRTQQEDSAVYLCASRPGTSGYNEQFFGPGTRLTVL.

The CDR3 spells CASSQERGGMPQHF. The DNA of the CDR3 is TGCGCCAGCAGCCAAGAGAGAGGGGGCATGCCCCAGCATTTT. J is TRBJ1-5 and V is TRBV4-3, with 7 bases that match TRBD1. CDR1 and CDR2 from the germline V gene are LGHNA and YSLEER. The trim removed 0 bases at V and 9 bases at J, leaving 5 bases unmatched. The CDR3 sequence is 14 residues long.

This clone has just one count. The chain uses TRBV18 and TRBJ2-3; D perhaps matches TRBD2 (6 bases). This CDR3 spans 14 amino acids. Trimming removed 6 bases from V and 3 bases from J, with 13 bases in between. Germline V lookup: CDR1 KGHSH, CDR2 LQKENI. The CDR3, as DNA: TGTGCCAGCTCGCCTCCTAGCGCGACAGATACGCAGTATTTT. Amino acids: CASSPPSATDTQYF.

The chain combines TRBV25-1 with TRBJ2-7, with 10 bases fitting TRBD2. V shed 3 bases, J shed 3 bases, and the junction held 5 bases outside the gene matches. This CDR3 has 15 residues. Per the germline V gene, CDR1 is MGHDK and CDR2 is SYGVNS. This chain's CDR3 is CASSDLRTSGYEQYF. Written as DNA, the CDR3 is TGTGCCAGCAGTGACTTGAGGACTAGCGGCTACGAGCAGTACTTC.

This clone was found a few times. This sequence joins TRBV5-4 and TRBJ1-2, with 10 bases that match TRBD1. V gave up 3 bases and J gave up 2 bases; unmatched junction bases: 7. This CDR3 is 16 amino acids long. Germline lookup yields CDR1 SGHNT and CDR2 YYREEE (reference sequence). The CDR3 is CASSSATGGLNYGYTF. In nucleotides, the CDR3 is TGTGCCAGCAGCTCCGCGACAGGGGGCCTGAACTATGGCTACACCTTC.

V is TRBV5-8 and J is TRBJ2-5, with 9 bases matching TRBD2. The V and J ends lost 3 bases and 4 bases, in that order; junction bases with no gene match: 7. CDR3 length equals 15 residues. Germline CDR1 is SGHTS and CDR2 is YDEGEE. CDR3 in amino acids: CASSWGGRARETQYF. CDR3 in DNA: TGTGCCAGCAGCTGGGGCGGGAGGGCGAGAGAGACCCAGTACTTC.

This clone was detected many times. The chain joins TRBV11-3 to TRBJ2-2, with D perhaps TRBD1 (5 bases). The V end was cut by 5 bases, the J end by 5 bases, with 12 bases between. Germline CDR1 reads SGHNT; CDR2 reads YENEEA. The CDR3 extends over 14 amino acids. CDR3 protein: CASSAHPGTGELFF. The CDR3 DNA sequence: TGTGCCAGCAGCGCCCATCCAGGGACCGGGGAGCTGTTTTTT.